These T cell receptor beta chains were read from a single sample in a study of cytomegalovirus exposure and HLA in healthy donors. Repertoires were generated with immunoSEQ multiplex PCR, while TCRdb's copy carries only in-frame clones and drops some. The table shows more than 80,000 clones, with about three quarters occurring only once. Sequenced: PBMCs. These receptors all come from a human donor in good health. Both conserved end residues are part of each CDR3. A D gene is named only where the DNA matches it firmly. The size field is filled for only some rows; it gives once, few, many or a size class.

abundance,v_gene,j_gene,d_gene,CDR3nt,CDR3aa
-,TRBV4-3,TRBJ1-2,TRBD1,TGCGCCAGCAGCCGAGGACAGGGGGCGGCCGGTAGAGGCTACACCTTC,CASSRGQGAAGRGYTF
few,TRBV15,TRBJ2-1,TRBD2,TGTGCCACCAGATCTGGACTAGCGGAATACAATGAGCAGCTCTTC,CATRSGLAEYNEQLF
once,TRBV27,TRBJ1-5,TRBD1,TGTGCCAGCGGACAACAGGGGGAGATCAATCAGCCCCAGCATTTT,CASGQQGEINQPQHF
-,TRBV6-5,TRBJ2-6,-,TGTGCCAGCAGTGATTTAGCTGGGGCCAACGTCCTGACTTTC,CASSDLAGANVLTF
-,TRBV27,TRBJ2-7,-,TGTGCCAGCAGTACTGTTGGAGGGGCGGCCTCCTACGAGCAGTACTTC,CASSTVGGAASYEQYF
-,TRBV11-3,TRBJ1-1,-,TGTGCCAGCAGCTTAGGTCCTTCGGGGTCTGAAGCTTTCTTT,CASSLGPSGSEAFF
few,TRBV4-2,TRBJ1-4,-,TGTGCCAGCAGCCAGAAAAAAACCGGGGCAACTAATGAAAAACTGTTTTTT,CASSQKKTGATNEKLFF
-,TRBV5-1,TRBJ2-1,-,TGCGCCAGCAGCCCCCCGAGACAGCCCTCCTACAATGAGCAGTTCTTC,CASSPPRQPSYNEQFF
-,TRBV2,TRBJ2-3,-,TGTGCCAGCAGAGGACAGATAGACACAGATACGCAGTATTTT,CASRGQIDTDTQYF
-,TRBV12-1,TRBJ2-1,-,TGTGCCAGCAGCGAAGGGCGACAGGGCGGGGAGTACAATGAGCAGTTCTTC,CASSEGRQGGEYNEQFF
few,TRBV11-2,TRBJ2-1,TRBD2,TGTGCCAGCAGCTCACTAGCGGGAGGCCAAGAGCAGTTCTTC,CASSSLAGGQEQFF
-,TRBV19,TRBJ2-2,-,TGTGCCAGTAATACGAACACCGGGGAGCTGTTTTTT,CASNTNTGELFF
-,TRBV27,TRBJ2-7,-,TGTGCCAGCAGTCCGATCCACCAGGGGCCCTCCTACGAGCAGTACTTC,CASSPIHQGPSYEQYF
-,TRBV18,TRBJ1-5,-,TGTGCCAGCTCACCTGGCGGGGGGCTATCCCAGCATTTT,CASSPGGGLSQHF
few,TRBV11-2,TRBJ1-4,-,TGTGCCAGCAGCTGGAAAGGGGGTGGTGAAAAACTGTTTTTT,CASSWKGGGEKLFF
-,TRBV5-6,TRBJ1-5,-,TGTGCCAGCAGCTTTAAATACGTCGGTCAGCCCCAGCATTTT,CASSFKYVGQPQHF
-,TRBV6-5,TRBJ2-6,-,TGTGCCAGCAGGCGGGGTAGGGCTGGGGCCAACGTCCTGACTTTC,CASRRGRAGANVLTF
-,TRBV18,TRBJ2-7,TRBD1,TGTGCCAGCTCGTCAGGGGGCAGCAGCTCCTACGAGCAGTACTTC,CASSSGGSSSYEQYF
-,TRBV6-1,TRBJ1-3,TRBD1,TGTGCCAGCAGAGAACAGGGGGCGTATGGAAACACCATATATTTT,CASREQGAYGNTIYF
-,TRBV5-5,TRBJ1-5,TRBD1,TGTGCCAGCAGCACGTACACAGGGGAAAATCAGCCCCAGCATTTT,CASSTYTGENQPQHF
-,TRBV30,TRBJ2-1,TRBD1,TGTGCCTGGACCAGGACAGGGCCATCGTACAATGAGCAGTTCTTC,CAWTRTGPSYNEQFF
-,TRBV27,TRBJ2-5,TRBD2,TGTGCCAGCAGTTTACGGACTAGCGGGGGAGCGGAGACCCAGTACTTC,CASSLRTSGGAETQYF
once,TRBV7-6,TRBJ1-1,-,TGTGCCAGCACCTTAGGAGCAAATTCGAACACTGAAGCTTTCTTT,CASTLGANSNTEAFF
-,TRBV2,TRBJ2-4,-,TGTGCCACCACAGGACAGCTAGCCAAAAACATTCAGTACTTC,CATTGQLAKNIQYF
-,TRBV2,TRBJ2-5,TRBD2,TGTGCCAGCAGACTAGCGGGGGTAGGGACCCAGTACTTC,CASRLAGVGTQYF
few,TRBV7-9,TRBJ1-2,TRBD1,TGTGCCAGCAGCTTAGAGGCAGGGGGCACCTATGGCTACACCTTC,CASSLEAGGTYGYTF
few,TRBV5-6,TRBJ2-1,-,TGTGCCAGCAGCTTGTGGGGGGTCTCCGATTCTGAGCAGTTCTTC,CASSLWGVSDSEQFF
-,TRBV5-1,TRBJ2-2,TRBD2,TGCGCCAGCAGCTCAGGGGCTAGCGGGCCACTGGCCGGGGAGCTGTTTTTT,CASSSGASGPLAGELFF
once,TRBV6-1,TRBJ2-3,-,TGTGCCAGCAGAGATTTAACGGCAGATACGCAGTATTTT,CASRDLTADTQYF
-,TRBV6-5,TRBJ2-7,-,TGTGCCAGCAGTTACCAGGGGAGAAACGAGCAGTACTTC,CASSYQGRNEQYF
-,TRBV5-4,TRBJ2-5,-,TGTGCCAGCAGCTTGCCCGAAGAGACCCAGTACTTC,CASSLPEETQYF
-,TRBV9,TRBJ2-5,TRBD2,TGTGCCAGCAGCGTATGGGCGGGAGGCTACCAAGAGACCCAGTACTTC,CASSVWAGGYQETQYF
-,TRBV29-1,TRBJ1-2,TRBD1,TGCAGCGTTGCGCAGGGGGACTATGGCTACACCTTC,CSVAQGDYGYTF
-,TRBV5-6,TRBJ2-3,-,TGTGCCAGCAGCTTGGAGACAGGCCGAGGAGATACGCAGTATTTT,CASSLETGRGDTQYF
-,TRBV9,TRBJ2-2,-,TGTGCCAGCAGCCCCATCCAGGGTCCCACGAACACCGGGGAGCTGTTTTTT,CASSPIQGPTNTGELFF
-,TRBV19,TRBJ1-5,TRBD1,TGTGCCAGTAAGCTTGGCTACACAGGGGTTGAGGGGAGCAATCAGCCCCAGCATTTT,CASKLGYTGVEGSNQPQHF
-,TRBV4-3,TRBJ2-1,TRBD2,TGCGCCAGCAGCCAAGAACGAGGGCTAGCGGGAGGCGAGCAGTTCTTC,CASSQERGLAGGEQFF
-,TRBV7-8,TRBJ2-7,TRBD1,TGTGCCAGCAGCTTAGCACAGGGGGGATCCTACGAGCAGTACTTC,CASSLAQGGSYEQYF
-,TRBV9,TRBJ2-1,TRBD2,TGTGCCAGCAGCGTAGGTGGCGGGACTAGCGGTTACAATGAGCAGTTCTTC,CASSVGGGTSGYNEQFF
-,TRBV5-4,TRBJ1-1,-,TGTGCCAGCAGCAAGGGGGAGAACACTGAAGCTTTCTTT,CASSKGENTEAFF
-,TRBV5-1,TRBJ2-7,TRBD1,TGCGCCAGCAGCTCGGGACAGGGGGCGTCGGTTGCGGGTTACTACGAGCAGTACTTC,CASSSGQGASVAGYYEQYF
-,TRBV2,TRBJ1-2,-,TGTGCCAGCAGCGCACAGGGCGAGGGGCCCTATGGCTACACCTTC,CASSAQGEGPYGYTF
-,TRBV29-1,TRBJ1-1,TRBD1,TGCAGCGTTGAAGCAGGACAGGGGGCAACTGAAGCTTTCTTT,CSVEAGQGATEAFF
-,TRBV6-5,TRBJ1-2,TRBD1,TGTGCCAGCAGTTACTGGACAGGGGGCGAAGGCTACACCTTC,CASSYWTGGEGYTF
once,TRBV6-5,TRBJ2-2,TRBD2,TGTGCCAGCAGGCCTAGCGGGAGGGCCGTAGGGGAGCTGTTTTTT,CASRPSGRAVGELFF
-,TRBV5-1,TRBJ2-7,-,TGCGCCATCAAAAAAAGACAGCCAAGTTTCCGCGAGCAGTACTTC,CAIKKRQPSFREQYF
-,TRBV7-2,TRBJ2-7,-,TGTGCCAGCAGCTTAGCGTCTAGCACTTCCTACGAGCAGTACTTC,CASSLASSTSYEQYF
-,TRBV5-1,TRBJ2-2,-,TGCGCCAGCGCAGACAGACCGAACACCGGGGAGCTGTTTTTT,CASADRPNTGELFF
-,TRBV29-1,TRBJ1-1,TRBD1,TGCAGCGTGGGCCGACAGGGGCCGAACGAAGCTTTCTTT,CSVGRQGPNEAFF
-,TRBV30,TRBJ1-3,TRBD1,TGTGCCTGGAGGGGGGGCAGGGGGCTCAACACCATATATTTT,CAWRGGRGLNTIYF
-,TRBV19,TRBJ2-3,TRBD2,TGTGCCAGTAGACAGCGGGGTAGTGATACGCAGTATTTT,CASRQRGSDTQYF
-,TRBV6-5,TRBJ2-7,-,TGTGCCAGCAGTTACTCAGGCAGGGCCTACGAGCAGTACTTC,CASSYSGRAYEQYF
-,TRBV5-1,TRBJ2-3,TRBD1,TGCGCCAGCAGCGGACAGGGGCCCACAGATACGCAGTATTTT,CASSGQGPTDTQYF
few,TRBV5-6,TRBJ1-1,-,TGTGCCAGCAGCTTGAAGACAAACACTGAAGCTTTCTTT,CASSLKTNTEAFF
-,TRBV5-1,TRBJ2-1,TRBD2,TGCGCCAGCAGCTTGGGTAGCGGGGGCCTTAATGAGCAGTTCTTC,CASSLGSGGLNEQFF
-,TRBV13,TRBJ2-7,-,TGTGCCAGCAGCTTATGGGCCAACAGGGAACGGATCTCCTACGAGCAGTACTTC,CASSLWANRERISYEQYF
-,TRBV5-3,TRBJ2-5,-,TGTGCCAGAAGCTTGGCCCGCAGGGCCCAGTACTTC,CARSLARRAQYF